These T cell receptor beta chains were read from a single sample in a study of T cell responses to AZD1222 COVID-19 vaccine. Profiling relied on immunoSEQ multiplex PCR, and the TCRdb table lists in-frame clones only, not all of them. The sample lists roughly 97,000 clones, 86% occurring once. The source material was peripheral blood, sampled 28 days after the second dose of the MenACWY control vaccine. The source is an adult who received the MenACWY meningococcal vaccine as a control. Both conserved end residues are part of each CDR3. Fields, in order: V gene, J gene, clone size, D gene, CDR3 protein, CDR3 DNA. A D gene is named only where the DNA matches it firmly. Clone size, where shown, is once, few, many, or a class for clones that have expanded.

TRBV12-3/TRBV12-4	TRBJ2-2	NA	NA	CASKTWSTGELFF	TGTGCCAGCAAGACGTGGAGCACCGGGGAGCTGTTTTTT
TRBV21-1	TRBJ2-7	NA	NA	CASSKARTRGTGLALYEQYF	TGTGCCAGCAGCAAAGCGCGTACTAGAGGGACAGGGCTTGCCCTCTACGAGCAGTACTTC
TRBV6-2/TRBV6-3	TRBJ1-2	NA	NA	CASSYSYSSNYGYTF	TGTGCCAGCAGTTACTCGTATTCCTCTAACTATGGCTACACCTTC
TRBV5-1	TRBJ1-4	few	NA	CASSPGVAATNEKLFF	TGCGCCAGCAGCCCCGGGGTAGCTGCAACTAATGAAAAACTGTTTTTT
TRBV11-2	TRBJ2-1	NA	TRBD2	CASSLLAGGDNEQFF	TGTGCCAGCAGCTTACTAGCGGGGGGCGACAATGAGCAGTTCTTC
TRBV10-2	TRBJ1-6	NA	TRBD1	CASQATGAGSPLHF	TGCGCCAGTCAGGCGACAGGGGCTGGTTCACCCCTCCACTTT
TRBV20-1	TRBJ1-2	NA	NA	CSASSRRVEGYTF	TGCAGTGCTAGTTCCCGCAGGGTGGAGGGCTACACCTTC
TRBV2	TRBJ1-5	NA	NA	CASSGGGGNQPQHF	TGTGCCAGCAGTGGGGGCGGAGGCAATCAGCCCCAGCATTTT
TRBV28	TRBJ1-1	once	NA	CASSFMGDPNTEAFF	TGTGCCAGCAGTTTTATGGGTGACCCGAACACTGAAGCTTTCTTT
TRBV5-1	TRBJ1-1	NA	TRBD1	CASGTGTGGTEAFF	TGCGCCAGCGGAACCGGGACAGGGGGGACTGAAGCTTTCTTT
TRBV5-1	TRBJ2-5	NA	TRBD2	CASSLGAGGGETQYF	TGCGCCAGCAGCTTGGGAGCGGGGGGTGGTGAGACCCAGTACTTC
TRBV14	TRBJ2-3	NA	NA	CASSQAQGSDTQYF	TGTGCCAGCAGCCAAGCTCAGGGTTCAGATACGCAGTATTTT
TRBV11-3	TRBJ2-2	few	NA	CASSLAWGAANTGELFF	TGTGCCAGCAGCTTAGCCTGGGGGGCGGCGAACACCGGGGAGCTGTTTTTT
TRBV11-2	TRBJ1-6	NA	NA	CASSHLGRGVYNSPLHF	TGTGCCAGCAGCCACCTCGGACGAGGAGTCTATAATTCACCCCTCCACTTT
TRBV5-1	TRBJ2-7	NA	TRBD1	CASSLTRDRYEQYF	TGCGCCAGCAGCTTGACGCGGGACAGGTACGAGCAGTACTTC
TRBV9	TRBJ2-1	once	TRBD2	CASSPHPSRSGGPSSYNEQFF	TGTGCCAGCAGCCCGCACCCCTCCAGGAGCGGGGGGCCCAGCTCCTACAATGAGCAGTTCTTC
TRBV5-1	TRBJ2-5	once	NA	CASSSPRIETQYF	TGCGCCAGCAGCTCGCCCAGGATCGAGACCCAGTACTTC
TRBV5-6	TRBJ1-1	once	TRBD1	CASSSGTGYVVTEAFF	TGTGCCAGCAGCTCCGGGACAGGGTATGTTGTAACTGAAGCTTTCTTT
TRBV14	TRBJ2-1	once	NA	CASSQQGWSYNEQFF	TGTGCCAGCAGCCAGCAGGGATGGTCCTACAATGAGCAGTTCTTC
TRBV3-1/TRBV3-2	TRBJ2-7	NA	TRBD1	CASSLGQGNYEQYF	TGTGCCAGCAGCCTGGGACAGGGCAACTACGAGCAGTACTTC
TRBV5-1	TRBJ2-3	NA	NA	CASSWDSPDTQYF	TGCGCCAGCAGCTGGGACTCACCAGATACGCAGTATTTT
TRBV2	TRBJ2-5	NA	NA	CASRTDQETQYF	TGTGCCAGCAGGACGGACCAAGAGACCCAGTACTTC
TRBV5-5	TRBJ2-7	once	TRBD2	CASSLWLAGGGQYF	TGTGCCAGCAGCTTGTGGCTAGCGGGGGGAGGGCAGTACTTC
TRBV3-1/TRBV3-2	TRBJ2-3	NA	TRBD2	CASSHRGGGAPVDTQYF	TGTGCCAGCAGCCACCGGGGCGGGGGGGCTCCCGTAGATACGCAGTATTTT
TRBV10-2	TRBJ2-7	NA	TRBD2	CASSPGLAGNYEQYF	TGCGCCAGCAGCCCGGGACTAGCGGGGAACTACGAGCAGTACTTC
TRBV3-1/TRBV3-2	TRBJ1-6	NA	NA	CASSQEWTTNSPLHF	TGTGCCAGCAGCCAAGAGTGGACCACTAATTCACCCCTCCACTTT
TRBV27	TRBJ2-5	NA	TRBD1	CASSLSGQGAGETQYF	TGTGCCAGCAGTTTATCCGGACAGGGGGCAGGAGAGACCCAGTACTTC
TRBV7-2	TRBJ1-2	once	TRBD1	CASSWALSGGAGAGYTF	TGTGCCAGCAGCTGGGCTCTTTCAGGGGGCGCGGGCGCTGGCTACACCTTC
TRBV27	TRBJ2-3	NA	NA	CASSSLFIADTQYF	TGTGCCAGCAGTTCCCTTTTTATCGCAGATACGCAGTATTTT
TRBV3-1/TRBV3-2	TRBJ1-5	NA	NA	CASSQGHRQPQHF	TGTGCCAGCAGCCAAGGTCATCGGCAGCCCCAGCATTTT
TRBV19	TRBJ2-1	NA	TRBD2	CASSLAGSSYNEQFF	TGTGCCAGTAGTCTAGCGGGGAGCTCCTACAATGAGCAGTTCTTC
TRBV5-5	TRBJ1-2	once	TRBD1	CASSISGTGSNRGYTF	TGTGCCAGCAGCATAAGTGGGACAGGGAGTAATCGGGGCTACACCTTC
TRBV6-4	TRBJ1-1	few	NA	CASTEPRASPLNTEAFF	TGTGCCAGCACGGAGCCTCGGGCCTCCCCTTTGAACACTGAAGCTTTCTTT
TRBV19	TRBJ1-5	NA	NA	CASSLGGGSNQPQHF	TGTGCCAGTAGTCTCGGGGGGGGAAGCAATCAGCCCCAGCATTTT
TRBV28	TRBJ2-7	few	NA	CASSNQELGPYEQYF	TGTGCCAGCAGTAATCAGGAGTTGGGCCCCTACGAGCAGTACTTC
TRBV7-9	TRBJ2-4	NA	NA	CASRAMGQNIQYF	TGTGCCAGCAGGGCAATGGGTCAGAACATTCAGTACTTC
TRBV30	TRBJ1-6	many	NA	CAWSVRDNSPLHF	TGTGCCTGGAGTGTGCGGGATAATTCACCCCTCCACTTT
TRBV19	TRBJ1-3	NA	TRBD1	CASSIGDRGRGNTIYF	TGTGCCAGTAGTATAGGAGACAGGGGAAGAGGAAACACCATATATTTT